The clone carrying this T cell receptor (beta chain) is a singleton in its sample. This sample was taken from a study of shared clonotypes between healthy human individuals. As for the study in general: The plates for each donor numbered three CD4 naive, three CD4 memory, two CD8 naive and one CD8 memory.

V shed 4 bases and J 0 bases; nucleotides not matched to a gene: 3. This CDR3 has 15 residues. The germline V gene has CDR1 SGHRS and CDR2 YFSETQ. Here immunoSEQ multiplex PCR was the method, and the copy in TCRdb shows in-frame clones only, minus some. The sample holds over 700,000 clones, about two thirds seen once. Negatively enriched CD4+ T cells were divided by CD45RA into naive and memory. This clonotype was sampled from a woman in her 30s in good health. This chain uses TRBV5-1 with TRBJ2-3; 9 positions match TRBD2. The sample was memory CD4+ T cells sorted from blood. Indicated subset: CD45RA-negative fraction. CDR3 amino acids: CASSPTSGSTDTQYF. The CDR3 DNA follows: TGCGCCAGCAGCCCTACTAGCGGGAGCACAGATACGCAGTATTTT.